Each of the 22 T cell receptor beta chains below was sequenced from the same sample in a study of blood T cell repertoires in COVID-19. Only in-frame clones appear in the TCRdb table, and some are missing; sequencing was by immunoSEQ multiplex PCR. Of some 130,000 clones listed, around 87% were seen once; the top ten hold about 3.6%. Input material: peripheral blood. Receptors originate from a woman aged 60-75 years with acute or convalescent COVID-19.

The chain couples TRBV16 to TRBJ2-1, with D uncertain. Trimming pared 2 bases from V and 2 bases from J, leaving 4 bases between. Looked up from germline, CDR1 is KGHSY and CDR2 is FQNENV. This CDR3 is built from 13 residues. Here the CDR3 DNA reads TGTGCCAGCAGCCAAACTACCTACAATGAGCAGTTCTTC. It yields the protein CASSQTTYNEQFF. The variable domain in full, with the rest retrieved from reference TRBV16 and TRBJ2-1, is GEEVAQTPKHLVRGEGQKAKLYCAPIKGHSYVFWYQQVLKNEFKFLISFQNENVFDETGMPKERFSAKCLPNSPCSLEIQATKLEDSAVYFCASSQTTYNEQFFGPGTRLTVL.

The chain recombines TRBV9 with TRBJ1-5; D gene unclear. V shed 0 bases and J shed 5 bases, with 12 bases lying between them. Germline V gives CDR1 SGDLS, CDR2 YYNGEE. This CDR3 is 15 amino acids long. The CDR3 DNA reads TGTGCCAGCAGCGTAGATGGCAGGCCATATCAGCCCCAGCATTTT. This translates into CASSVDGRPYQPQHF.

The rearrangement joins TRBV5-1 to TRBJ2-1; possible D gene TRBD2, 5 bases. V lost 6 bases, J lost 7 bases, and 14 bases lay in between. Germline values: CDR1 SGHRS, CDR2 YFSETQ. There are 13 residues in the CDR3. For the CDR3, the DNA is TGCGCCAGCAACATACCTAGGGAGAATGAGCAGTTCTTC. It is translated as CASNIPRENEQFF.

With regard to this clone: A junction boundary mismatches the germline segment, possibly from a read error. The chain joins TRBV19 to TRBJ1-5, with D unclear. Germline CDR1 and CDR2: LNHDA and SQIVND (reference sequence). The CDR3 runs to 14 residues. CDR3 nucleotides: TGTGCCAGCAGTAGGATACTAGTGGGACAGCCCCAGCATTTT. This gives the protein CASSRILVGQPQHF.

This clone is a singleton in its sample. The chain combines TRBV2 with TRBJ1-1, with TRBD1 matching over 8 bases. CDR3 length: 17 amino acids. The germline gives CDR1 SNHLY, CDR2 FYNNEI. J lost 0 bases, V lost 8 bases, and 14 bases had no gene match. The CDR3 is CASCLRDRGTLNTEAFF. CDR3 nucleotides: TGTGCCAGCTGCCTTCGCGACAGGGGAACGTTGAACACTGAAGCTTTCTTT.

The chain uses TRBV3-1 (or the pseudogene TRBV3-2) and TRBJ1-2, with 9 positions matching TRBD1. The length of the CDR3 is 14 residues. With 3 bases clipped from V and 8 bases from J, the junction kept 7 bases outside the gene matches. The germline CDR1 and CDR2 sequences are LGHDT and YNNKEL (reference sequence). The CDR3 loop reads CASSHRDRVGGYTF. CDR3 nucleotide sequence: TGTGCCAGCAGCCACCGGGACAGGGTGGGGGGCTACACCTTC.

The V and J genes are TRBV2 and TRBJ2-1; 8 bases are shared with TRBD2. Looked up from germline, CDR1 is SNHLY and CDR2 is FYNNEI. Trimming cost V 4 bases and J 14 bases; bases outside gene matches: 7. The CDR3 covers 12 residues. CDR3 sequence (DNA): TGTGCCAGCAGTGCGGAGCGGGAGAACGAGTTCTTC. Translated: CASSAERENEFF.

In this sample, this clone turned up a few times. This chain uses TRBV2 with TRBJ1-5; D might be TRBD1 (6 bases). V lost 6 bases to trimming and J lost 2 bases, with 20 bases between them. The CDR3 contains 17 residues. Germline values: CDR1 SNHLY, CDR2 FYNNEI. CDR3 DNA sequence: TGTGCCAGCAGCTCGCCGGGCGGGGGCTTAGGCAATCAGCCCCAGCATTTT. Translating it yields CASSSPGGGLGNQPQHF. Looking up the rest from reference TRBV2 and TRBJ1-5 gives the full variable domain: EPEVTQTPSHQVTQMGQEVILRCVPISNHLYFYWYRQILGQKVEFLVSFYNNEISEKSEIFDDQFSVERPDGSNFTLKIRSTKLEDSAMYFCASSSPGGGLGNQPQHFGDGTRLSIL.

The chain couples TRBV2 to TRBJ2-2, with no clear D. In germline, CDR1 is SNHLY, CDR2 FYNNEI. This CDR3 has 14 residues. The ends were cut back, 4 bases at V and 6 bases at J, with 12 bases in the middle. The CDR3 is CASSGGSRAGELFF. CDR3 DNA: TGTGCCAGCAGTGGAGGCTCCCGAGCCGGGGAGCTGTTTTTT.

The chain combines TRBV5-1 with TRBJ1-5, with unresolved D. The CDR3 runs to 15 residues. Germline V gene data show CDR1 as SGHRS and CDR2 as YFSETQ. V was pared by 4 bases and J by 2 bases, with 13 bases between. Here the CDR3 reads CASSPEGGRNQPQHF. In DNA, the CDR3 is TGCGCCAGCAGCCCAGAGGGTGGCCGCAATCAGCCCCAGCATTTT.

The chain joins TRBV3-1 (or the pseudogene TRBV3-2) to TRBJ2-1; 12 bases align to TRBD2. The CDR3 covers 17 residues. With V trimmed by 6 bases and J by 9 bases, 15 bases remained unmatched. Germline lookup yields CDR1 LGHDT and CDR2 YNNKEL (reference sequence). DNA for the CDR3: TGTGCCAGCAGGGGAGGACTAGCGGGAAATGTAGGGCGTGAGCAGTTCTTC. It codes for CASRGGLAGNVGREQFF.

The gene calls are TRBV10-3 and TRBJ2-6, with 7 positions matching TRBD1. CDR3 length: 16 residues. Germline loops: CDR1 ENHRY, CDR2 SYGVKD. Germline trimming cut 6 bases from V and 0 bases from J; bases unmatched to any gene: 5. This CDR3 is CAIRRGQNSGANVLTF. The DNA of the CDR3 is TGTGCCATCAGGAGGGGACAGAACTCTGGGGCCAACGTCCTGACTTTC.

In its sample, this clone was seen a few times. In nucleotides, the CDR3 is TGTGCCAGCAGTTACGACTTTGCCAGGGATGAAGCCTCCTACAATGAGCAGTTCTTC. Protein: CASSYDFARDEASYNEQFF. The chain uses TRBV6-2 or TRBV6-3 and TRBJ2-1; D may be TRBD1 (5 bases). The germline V gene encodes CDR1 MNHEY and CDR2 SVGEGT. Trimming removed 2 bases from V and 0 bases from J, with 20 bases in between. CDR3 length: 19 amino acids.

V usage is TRBV15 and J usage is TRBJ2-2; D remains unclear. The CDR3 consists of 13 residues. Germline V lookup: CDR1 LNHNV, CDR2 YYDKDF (reference sequence). The V and J ends lost 0 bases and 8 bases respectively, with 7 bases between them. The CDR3 loop reads CATSRDLGGELFF. CDR3 in DNA: TGTGCCACCAGCAGAGATCTCGGGGGGGAGCTGTTTTTT.

The V gene is TRBV30, the J gene TRBJ2-7, with D uncertain. V was clipped by 3 bases and J by 0 bases, with 9 bases between them. CDR1 is GTSNPN and CDR2 is SVGIG in the germline V gene (reference sequence). This CDR3 has 13 residues. The CDR3 DNA follows: TGTGCCTGGAGGTACACCCACTCCTACGAGCAGTACTTC. Protein sequence: CAWRYTHSYEQYF.

This chain joins TRBV15 and TRBJ1-5; possibly TRBD1 for D (6 bases). This CDR3 has 15 residues. Between the trimmed V and J ends, which lost 8 bases and 1 base, there was a span of 15 bases. The V gene's germline CDR1 is LNHNV and CDR2 YYDKDF (reference sequence). DNA of the CDR3: TGTGCCACCTCTTCTTCCCAGGGGAGCAATCAGCCCCAGCATTTT. This translates into CATSSSQGSNQPQHF.

V usage is TRBV19 and J usage is TRBJ2-4, with D perhaps matching TRBD1 (5 bases). The CDR3 contains 13 residues. The V gene's germline CDR1 is LNHDA and CDR2 SQIVND (reference sequence). The V end lost 4 bases, the J end lost 3 bases, and 7 bases lay between the germline ends. Here the CDR3 reads CASSTDSKNIQYF. DNA of the CDR3: TGTGCCAGTAGTACCGACAGCAAAAACATTCAGTACTTC.

The V gene is TRBV15, the J gene TRBJ1-5; no definite D call. The germline gives CDR1 LNHNV, CDR2 YYDKDF (reference sequence). This CDR3 has 14 amino acids. The V end was cut by 1 base, the J end by 1 base, with 5 bases between. The CDR3 bases are TGTGCCACCAGCAGAGTGCGGAGCAATCAGCCCCAGCATTTT. This gives the protein CATSRVRSNQPQHF.

The chain uses TRBV6-6 and TRBJ1-1, with a weak D call TRBD1 (5 bases). The CDR3 consists of 13 residues. Germline V gene data show CDR1 as MNHNY and CDR2 as SVGAGI (reference sequence). V dropped 5 bases and J dropped 5 bases, with 12 bases sitting between them. The CDR3 DNA sequence: TGTGCCAGCAGTCGCCCTGGGGGGACTGAAGCTTTCTTT. Amino acids: CASSRPGGTEAFF.

The CDR3 spells CASSFLNQPQHF. DNA for the CDR3: TGTGCCAGCAGCTTTCTCAATCAGCCCCAGCATTTT. The chain has TRBV13 and TRBJ1-5; D uncertain. The CDR3 runs to 12 residues. V was clipped by 3 bases and J by 3 bases, with 3 bases between them. Germline values: CDR1 PRHDT, CDR2 FYEKMQ (reference sequence).

The chain's CDR3 is CASSRRTGLAGGRISYEQYF. Written as DNA, the CDR3 is TGTGCCAGCAGCCGGAGAACGGGACTAGCGGGAGGGCGTATCTCCTACGAGCAGTACTTC. The chain is built from TRBV3-1 (or the pseudogene TRBV3-2) and TRBJ2-7; 16 bases map to TRBD2. CDR1 is LGHDT and CDR2 is YNNKEL in the germline V gene (reference sequence). Trimming removed 4 bases from V and 0 bases from J; junction bases left unmatched: 12. The CDR3 has 20 residues.

V usage is TRBV27 and J usage is TRBJ2-7; D possibly corresponds to TRBD2 (5 bases). The CDR3 has 14 amino acids. The germline gives CDR1 MNHEY, CDR2 SMNVEV (reference sequence). V was cut by 2 bases and J by 5 bases, with 13 bases left in between. CDR3 coding DNA: TGTGCCAGCAGTTTAGGGCTGCGAGGGAACGAGCAGTACTTC. This translates into CASSLGLRGNEQYF.